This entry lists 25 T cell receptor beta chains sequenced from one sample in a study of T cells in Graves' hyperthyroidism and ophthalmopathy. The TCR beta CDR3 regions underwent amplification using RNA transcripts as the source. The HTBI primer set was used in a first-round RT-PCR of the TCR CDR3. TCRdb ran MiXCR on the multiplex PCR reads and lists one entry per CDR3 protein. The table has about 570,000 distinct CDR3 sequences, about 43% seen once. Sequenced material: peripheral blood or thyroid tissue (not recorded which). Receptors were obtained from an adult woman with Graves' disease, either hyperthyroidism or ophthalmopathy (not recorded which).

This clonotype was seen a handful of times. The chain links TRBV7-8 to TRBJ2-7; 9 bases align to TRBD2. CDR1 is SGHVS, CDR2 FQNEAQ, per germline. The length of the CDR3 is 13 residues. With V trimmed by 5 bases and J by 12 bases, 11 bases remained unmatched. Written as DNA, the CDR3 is TGTGCCAGCAGCCCCGTAGCGGGAGCTCTGCGGTACTTC. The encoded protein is CASSPVAGALRYF.

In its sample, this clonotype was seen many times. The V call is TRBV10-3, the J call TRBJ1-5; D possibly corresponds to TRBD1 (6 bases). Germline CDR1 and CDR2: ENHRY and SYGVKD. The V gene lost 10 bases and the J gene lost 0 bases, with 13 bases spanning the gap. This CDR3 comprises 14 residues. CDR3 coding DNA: TGTGCCACAAGGACAGCTTATAGCAATCAGCCCCAGCATTTT. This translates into CATRTAYSNQPQHF.

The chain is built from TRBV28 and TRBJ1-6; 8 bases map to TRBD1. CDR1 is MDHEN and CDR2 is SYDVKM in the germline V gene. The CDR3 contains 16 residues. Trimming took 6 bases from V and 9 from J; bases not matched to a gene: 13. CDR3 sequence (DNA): TGTGCCAGCAGCTCCCCAGGGGGCAGGGAGTCTTCACCCCTCCACTTT. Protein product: CASSSPGGRESSPLHF.

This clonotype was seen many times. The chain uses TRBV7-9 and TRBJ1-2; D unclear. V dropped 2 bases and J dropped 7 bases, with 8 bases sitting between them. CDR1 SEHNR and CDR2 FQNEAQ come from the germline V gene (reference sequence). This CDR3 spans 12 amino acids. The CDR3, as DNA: TGTGCCAGCAGCTTAATTTCGTTTGGCTACACCTTC. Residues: CASSLISFGYTF.

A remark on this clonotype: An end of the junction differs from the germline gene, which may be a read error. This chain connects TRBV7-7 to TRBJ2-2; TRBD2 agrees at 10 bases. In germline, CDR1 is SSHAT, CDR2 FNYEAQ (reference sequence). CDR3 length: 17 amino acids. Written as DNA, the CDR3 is TGTGCTAGCAGCTTAGTCAGCGGGAGGGCGGACACCGGGGAGCTGTTTTTT. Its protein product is CASSLVSGRADTGELFF.

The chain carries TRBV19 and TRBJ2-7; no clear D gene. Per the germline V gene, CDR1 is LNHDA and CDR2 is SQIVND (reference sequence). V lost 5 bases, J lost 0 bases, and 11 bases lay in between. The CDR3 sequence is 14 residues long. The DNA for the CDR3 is TGTGCCAGTAGTTCTGCGATTAGCTCCTACGAGCAGTACTTC. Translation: CASSSAISSYEQYF.

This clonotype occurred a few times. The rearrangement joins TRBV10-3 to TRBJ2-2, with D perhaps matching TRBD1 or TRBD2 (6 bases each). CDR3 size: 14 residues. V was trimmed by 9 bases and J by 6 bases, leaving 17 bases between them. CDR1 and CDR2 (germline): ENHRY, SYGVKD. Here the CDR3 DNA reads TGTGCCATGAACAGGGCTGGCGGGGCCGGGGAGCTGTTTTTT. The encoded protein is CAMNRAGGAGELFF.

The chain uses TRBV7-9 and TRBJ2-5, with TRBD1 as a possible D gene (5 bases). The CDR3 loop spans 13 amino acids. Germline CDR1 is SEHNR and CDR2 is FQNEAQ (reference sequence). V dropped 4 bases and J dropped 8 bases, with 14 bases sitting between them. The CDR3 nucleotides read TGTGCCAGCAGCTCCAGGGCTGGAAACACCCAGTACTTC. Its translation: CASSSRAGNTQYF.

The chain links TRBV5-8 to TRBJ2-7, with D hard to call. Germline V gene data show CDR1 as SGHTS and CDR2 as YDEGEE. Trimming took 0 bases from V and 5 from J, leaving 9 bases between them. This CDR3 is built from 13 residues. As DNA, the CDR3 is TGTGCCAGCAGCTTGGTCGTAGTGGACGAGCAGTACTTC. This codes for CASSLVVVDEQYF.

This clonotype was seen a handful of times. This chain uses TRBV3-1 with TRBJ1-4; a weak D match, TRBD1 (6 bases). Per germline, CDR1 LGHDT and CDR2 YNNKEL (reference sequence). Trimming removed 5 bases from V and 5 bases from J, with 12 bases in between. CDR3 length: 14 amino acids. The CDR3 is CASSARTANEKLFF. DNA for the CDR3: TGTGCCAGCAGCGCGAGGACAGCAAATGAAAAACTGTTTTTT.

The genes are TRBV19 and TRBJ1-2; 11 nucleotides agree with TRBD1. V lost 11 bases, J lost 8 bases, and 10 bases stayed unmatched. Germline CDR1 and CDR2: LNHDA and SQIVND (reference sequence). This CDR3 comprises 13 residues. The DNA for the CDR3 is TGTGCCGGGACCGCCGGGACAGGGGGAGGCTACACCTTC. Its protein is CAGTAGTGGGYTF.

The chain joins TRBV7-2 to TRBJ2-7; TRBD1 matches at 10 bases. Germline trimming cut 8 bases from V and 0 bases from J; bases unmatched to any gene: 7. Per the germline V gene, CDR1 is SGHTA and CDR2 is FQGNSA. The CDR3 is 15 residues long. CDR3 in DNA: TGTGCCAGCCGCCGAGGGACAGGGGCCTCCTACGAGCAGTACTTC. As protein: CASRRGTGASYEQYF.

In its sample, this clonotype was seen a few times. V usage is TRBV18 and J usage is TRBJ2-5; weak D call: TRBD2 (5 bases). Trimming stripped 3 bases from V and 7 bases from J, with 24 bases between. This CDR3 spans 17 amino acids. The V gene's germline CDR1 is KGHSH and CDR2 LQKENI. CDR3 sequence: CASSPPPFERPSGTQYF. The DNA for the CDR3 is TGTGCCAGCTCACCGCCACCCTTCGAGCGGCCCAGCGGGACCCAGTACTTC.

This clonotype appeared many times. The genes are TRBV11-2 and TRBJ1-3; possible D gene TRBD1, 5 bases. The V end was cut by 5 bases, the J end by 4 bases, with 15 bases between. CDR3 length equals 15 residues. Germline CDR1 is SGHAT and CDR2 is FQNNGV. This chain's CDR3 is CASSRTVGVGNTIYF. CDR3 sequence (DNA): TGTGCCAGCAGCCGCACCGTAGGGGTCGGAAACACCATATATTTT. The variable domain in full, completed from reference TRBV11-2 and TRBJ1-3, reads EAGVAQSPRYKIIEKRQSVAFWCNPISGHATLYWYQQILGQGPKLLIQFQNNGVVDDSQLPKDRFSAERLKGVDSTLKIQPAKLEDSAVYLCASSRTVGVGNTIYFGEGSWLTVV.

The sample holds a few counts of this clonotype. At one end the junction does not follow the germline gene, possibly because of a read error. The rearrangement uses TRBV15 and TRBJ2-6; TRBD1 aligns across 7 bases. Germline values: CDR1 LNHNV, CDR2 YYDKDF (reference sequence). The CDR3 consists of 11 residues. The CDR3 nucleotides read TGTGCCTCGACGAGGGGGCGGACTGAAGCTTTC. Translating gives CASTRGRTEAF.

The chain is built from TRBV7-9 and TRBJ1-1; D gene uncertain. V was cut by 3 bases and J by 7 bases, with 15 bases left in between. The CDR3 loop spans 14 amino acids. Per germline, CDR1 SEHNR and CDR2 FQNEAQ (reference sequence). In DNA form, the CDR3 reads TGTGCCAGCAGCTTCCTAACGTCCAAAGATGAAGCTTTCTTT. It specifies CASSFLTSKDEAFF. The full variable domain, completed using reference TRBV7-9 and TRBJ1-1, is DTGVSQNPRHKITKRGQNVTFRCDPISEHNRLYWYRQTLGQGPEFLTYFQNEAQLEKSRLLSDRFSAERPKGSFSTLEIQRTEQGDSAMYLCASSFLTSKDEAFFGQGTRLTVV.

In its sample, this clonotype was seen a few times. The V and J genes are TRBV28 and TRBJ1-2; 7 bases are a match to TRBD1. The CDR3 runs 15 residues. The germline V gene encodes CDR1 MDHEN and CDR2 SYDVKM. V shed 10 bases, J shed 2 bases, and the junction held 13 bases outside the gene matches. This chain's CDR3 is CATRQGQLLNYGYTF. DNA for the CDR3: TGTGCCACCCGACAGGGTCAGCTCTTGAACTATGGCTACACCTTC.

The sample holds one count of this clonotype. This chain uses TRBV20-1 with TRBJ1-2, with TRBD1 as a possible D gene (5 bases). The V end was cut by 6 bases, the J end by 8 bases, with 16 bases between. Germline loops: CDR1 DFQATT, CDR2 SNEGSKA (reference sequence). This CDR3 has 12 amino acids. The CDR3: CSAGTHAEGYTF. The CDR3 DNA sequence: TGCAGTGCCGGGACTCATGCCGAAGGCTACACCTTC.

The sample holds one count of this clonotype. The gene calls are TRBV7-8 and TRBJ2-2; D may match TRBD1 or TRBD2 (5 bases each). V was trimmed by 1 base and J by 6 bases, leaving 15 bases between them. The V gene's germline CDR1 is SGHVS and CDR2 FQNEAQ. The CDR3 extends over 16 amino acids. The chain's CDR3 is CASSLGWGMGAGELFF. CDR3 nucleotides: TGTGCCAGCAGCTTAGGATGGGGCATGGGGGCCGGGGAGCTGTTTTTT.

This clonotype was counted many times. The CDR3 loop reads CSARSGQGRTGELFF. Here the CDR3 DNA reads TGCAGTGCTAGATCCGGACAGGGTAGGACCGGGGAGCTGTTTTTT. This sequence joins TRBV20-1 and TRBJ2-2, with 8 bases matching TRBD1. V shed 2 bases and J 5 bases; nucleotides not matched to a gene: 7. Germline V gives CDR1 DFQATT, CDR2 SNEGSKA (reference sequence). CDR3 length: 15 amino acids.

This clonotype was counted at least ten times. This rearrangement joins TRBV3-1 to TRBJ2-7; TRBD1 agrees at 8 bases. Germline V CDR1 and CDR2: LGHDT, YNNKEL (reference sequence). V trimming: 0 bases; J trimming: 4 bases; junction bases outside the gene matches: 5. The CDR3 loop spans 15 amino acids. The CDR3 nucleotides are TGTGCCAGCAGCCAAGACCAAGGACAGGGTTACGAGCAGTACTTC. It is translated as CASSQDQGQGYEQYF.

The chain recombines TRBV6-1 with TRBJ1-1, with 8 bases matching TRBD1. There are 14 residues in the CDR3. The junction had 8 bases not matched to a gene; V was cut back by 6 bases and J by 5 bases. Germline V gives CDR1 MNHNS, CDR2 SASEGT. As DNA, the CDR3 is TGTGCCAGCAGGGCCAGGGGGCGGGAGACTGAAGCTTTCTTT. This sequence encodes CASRARGRETEAFF.

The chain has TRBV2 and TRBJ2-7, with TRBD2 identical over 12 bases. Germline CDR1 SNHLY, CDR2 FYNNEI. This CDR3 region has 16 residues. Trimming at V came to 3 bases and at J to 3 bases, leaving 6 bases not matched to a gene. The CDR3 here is CASSDPQTSGSYEQYF. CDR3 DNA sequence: TGTGCCAGCAGTGATCCCCAGACTAGCGGGAGCTACGAGCAGTACTTC. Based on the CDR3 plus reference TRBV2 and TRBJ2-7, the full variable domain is EPEVTQTPSHQVTQMGQEVILRCVPISNHLYFYWYRQILGQKVEFLVSFYNNEISEKSEIFDDQFSVERPDGSNFTLKIRSTKLEDSAMYFCASSDPQTSGSYEQYFGPGTRLTVT.

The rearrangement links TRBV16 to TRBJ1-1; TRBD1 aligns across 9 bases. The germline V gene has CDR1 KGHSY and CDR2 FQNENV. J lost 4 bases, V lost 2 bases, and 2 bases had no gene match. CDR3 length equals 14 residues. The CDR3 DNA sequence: TGTGCCAGCAGCCAACAGACAGGGGGCACTGAAGCTTTCTTT. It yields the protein CASSQQTGGTEAFF.

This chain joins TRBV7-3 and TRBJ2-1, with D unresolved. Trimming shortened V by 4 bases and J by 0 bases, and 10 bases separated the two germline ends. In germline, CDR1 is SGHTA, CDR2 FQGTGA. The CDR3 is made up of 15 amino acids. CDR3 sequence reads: CASSSRRSSYNEQFF. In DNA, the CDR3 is TGTGCCAGCAGCTCGAGAAGGAGCTCCTACAATGAGCAGTTCTTC. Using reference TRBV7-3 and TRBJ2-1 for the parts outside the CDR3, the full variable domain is GAGVSQTPSNKVTEKGKYVELRCDPISGHTALYWYRQSLGQGPEFLIYFQGTGAADDSGLPNDRFFAVRPEGSVSTLKIQRTERGDSAVYLCASSSRRSSYNEQFFGPGTRLTVL.